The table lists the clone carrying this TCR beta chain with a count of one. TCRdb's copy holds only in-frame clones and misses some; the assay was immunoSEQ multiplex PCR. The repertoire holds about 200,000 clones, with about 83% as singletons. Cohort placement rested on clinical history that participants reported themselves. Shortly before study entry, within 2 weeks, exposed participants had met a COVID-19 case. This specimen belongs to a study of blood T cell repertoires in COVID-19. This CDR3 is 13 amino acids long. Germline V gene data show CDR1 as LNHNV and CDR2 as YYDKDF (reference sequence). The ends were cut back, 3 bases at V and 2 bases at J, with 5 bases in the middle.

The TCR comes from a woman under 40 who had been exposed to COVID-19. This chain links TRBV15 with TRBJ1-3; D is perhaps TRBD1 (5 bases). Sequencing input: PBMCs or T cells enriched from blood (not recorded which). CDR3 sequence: CATSRGPGNTIYF. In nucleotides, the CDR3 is TGTGCCACCAGCAGGGGGCCTGGAAACACCATATATTTT.